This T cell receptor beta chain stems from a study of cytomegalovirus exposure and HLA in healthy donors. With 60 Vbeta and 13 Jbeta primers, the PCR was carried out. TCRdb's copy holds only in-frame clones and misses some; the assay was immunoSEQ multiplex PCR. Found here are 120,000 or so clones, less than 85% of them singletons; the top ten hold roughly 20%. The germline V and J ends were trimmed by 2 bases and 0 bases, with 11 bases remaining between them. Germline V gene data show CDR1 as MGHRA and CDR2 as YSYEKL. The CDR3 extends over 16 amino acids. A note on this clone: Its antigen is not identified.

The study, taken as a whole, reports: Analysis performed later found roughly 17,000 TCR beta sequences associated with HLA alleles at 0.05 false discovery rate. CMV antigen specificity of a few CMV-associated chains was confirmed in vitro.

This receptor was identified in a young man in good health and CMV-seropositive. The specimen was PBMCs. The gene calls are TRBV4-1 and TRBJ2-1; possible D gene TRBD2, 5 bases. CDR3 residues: CASSQLMGSSYNEQFF. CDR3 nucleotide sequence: TGCGCCAGCAGCCAACTGATGGGGAGCTCCTACAATGAGCAGTTCTTC.